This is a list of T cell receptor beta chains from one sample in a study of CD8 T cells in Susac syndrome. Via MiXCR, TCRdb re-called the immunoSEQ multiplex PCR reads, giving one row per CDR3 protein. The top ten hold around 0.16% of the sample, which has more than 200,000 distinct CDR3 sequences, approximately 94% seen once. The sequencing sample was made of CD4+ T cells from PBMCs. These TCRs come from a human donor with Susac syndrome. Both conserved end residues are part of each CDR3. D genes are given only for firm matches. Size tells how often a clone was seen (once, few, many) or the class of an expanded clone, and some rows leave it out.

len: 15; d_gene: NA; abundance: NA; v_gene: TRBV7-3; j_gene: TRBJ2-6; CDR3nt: TGTGCCAGCAGCTTACGGTCGTCTGGGGCCAACGTCCTGACTTTC; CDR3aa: CASSLRSSGANVLTF
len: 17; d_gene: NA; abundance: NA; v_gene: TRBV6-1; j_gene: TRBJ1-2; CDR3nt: TGTGCCAGCAGTGAAACGAGGGGAGTCCGAATCGGCTATGGCTACACCTTC; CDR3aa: CASSETRGVRIGYGYTF
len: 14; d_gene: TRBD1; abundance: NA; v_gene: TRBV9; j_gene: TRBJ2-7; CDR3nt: TGTGCCAGCAGCCCTAACCCGACAGGGAACGAGCAGTACTTC; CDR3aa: CASSPNPTGNEQYF
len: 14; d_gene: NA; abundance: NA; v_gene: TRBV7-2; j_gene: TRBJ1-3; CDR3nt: TGTGCCAGCGCCCGGAGGAGCTCTGGAAACACCATATATTTT; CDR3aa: CASARRSSGNTIYF
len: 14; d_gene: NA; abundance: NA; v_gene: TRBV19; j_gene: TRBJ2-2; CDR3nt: TGTGCCAGTAGTATTCGAGACAACACCGGGGAGCTGTTTTTT; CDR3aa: CASSIRDNTGELFF
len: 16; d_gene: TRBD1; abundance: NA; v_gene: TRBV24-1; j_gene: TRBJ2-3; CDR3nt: TGTGCCACCAGTGATCCCGGGACAGGAGTCACAGATACGCAGTATTTT; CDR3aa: CATSDPGTGVTDTQYF
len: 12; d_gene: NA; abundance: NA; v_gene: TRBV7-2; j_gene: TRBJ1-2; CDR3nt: TGTGCCAGCAGCGATCGATTGTTGGGCTACACCTTC; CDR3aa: CASSDRLLGYTF
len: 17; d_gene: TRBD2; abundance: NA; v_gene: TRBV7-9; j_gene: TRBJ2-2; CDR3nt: TGTGCCAGCAGCTTAGGTTCGGGACTAGGGCCCACCGGGGAGCTGTTTTTT; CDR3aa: CASSLGSGLGPTGELFF
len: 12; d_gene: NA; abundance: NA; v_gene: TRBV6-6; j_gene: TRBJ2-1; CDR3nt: TGTGCCAGCAGTTACTCGAGGGTCCGTCTTTTCTTC; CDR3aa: CASSYSRVRLFF
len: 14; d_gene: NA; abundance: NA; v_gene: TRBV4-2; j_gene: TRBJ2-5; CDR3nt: TGTGCCAGCAGTTCAGGGGGGGGGCGGGAGACCCAGTACTTC; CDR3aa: CASSSGGGRETQYF
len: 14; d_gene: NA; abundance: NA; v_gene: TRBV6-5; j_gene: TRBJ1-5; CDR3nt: TGTGCCAGCAGTTTGGACGAAGGCGGACAGCCCCAGCATTTT; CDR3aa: CASSLDEGGQPQHF
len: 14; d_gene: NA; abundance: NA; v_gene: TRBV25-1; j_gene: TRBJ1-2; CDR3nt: TGTGCCAGCAGTGACAGCTCCCCACGATATGGCTACACCTTC; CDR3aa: CASSDSSPRYGYTF
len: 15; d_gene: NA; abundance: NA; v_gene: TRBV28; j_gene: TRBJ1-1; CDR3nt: TGTGCCAGCGGCCCACCCACCCGGAAGAACACTGAAGCTTTCTTT; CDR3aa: CASGPPTRKNTEAFF
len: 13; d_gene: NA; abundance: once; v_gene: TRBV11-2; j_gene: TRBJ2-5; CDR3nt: TGTGCCAGCACCAAGGGTTTCCAAGAGACCCAGTACTTC; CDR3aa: CASTKGFQETQYF
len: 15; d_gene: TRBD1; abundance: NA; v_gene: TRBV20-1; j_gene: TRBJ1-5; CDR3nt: TGCAGTGCCGCCCCAGGGACAGGGACTAATCAGCCCCAGCATTTT; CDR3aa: CSAAPGTGTNQPQHF
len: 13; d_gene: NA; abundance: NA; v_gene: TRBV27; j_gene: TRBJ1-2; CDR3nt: TGTGCCAGCAGCCAAGACAGGCAGTATGGCTACACCTTC; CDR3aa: CASSQDRQYGYTF
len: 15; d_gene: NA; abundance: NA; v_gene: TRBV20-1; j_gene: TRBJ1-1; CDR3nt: TGCAGTGCTAGACCGAGGGAGGAAATGAACACTGAAGCTTTCTTT; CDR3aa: CSARPREEMNTEAFF
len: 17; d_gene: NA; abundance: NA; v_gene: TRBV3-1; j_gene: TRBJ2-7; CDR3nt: TGTGCCAGCAGCCAAAACTTCCCAGGCAGCAGCTCCTACGAGCAGTACTTC; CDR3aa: CASSQNFPGSSSYEQYF
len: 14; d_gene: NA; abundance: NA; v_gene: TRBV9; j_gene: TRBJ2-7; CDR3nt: TGTGCCAGCAGCCCGGACGAATCGAGGTACGAGCAGTACTTC; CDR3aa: CASSPDESRYEQYF
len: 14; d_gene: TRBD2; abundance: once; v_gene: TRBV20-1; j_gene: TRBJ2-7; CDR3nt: TGCAGTGCTAGGCTAGCGGGGGTATCCTACGAGCAGTACTTC; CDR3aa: CSARLAGVSYEQYF
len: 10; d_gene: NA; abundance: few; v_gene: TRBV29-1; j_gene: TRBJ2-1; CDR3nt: TGCAGCGCTAGCCACAATGAGCAGTTCTTC; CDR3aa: CSASHNEQFF
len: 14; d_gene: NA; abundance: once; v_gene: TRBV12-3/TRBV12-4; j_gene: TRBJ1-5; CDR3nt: TGTGCCAGCAGTCAACAGGGTAGCAATCAGCCCCAGCATTTT; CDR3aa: CASSQQGSNQPQHF
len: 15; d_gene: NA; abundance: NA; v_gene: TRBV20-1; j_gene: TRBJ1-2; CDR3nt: TGCAGTGCCTTAGGAGGGGTAGGAACTAACTATGGCTACACCTTC; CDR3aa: CSALGGVGTNYGYTF
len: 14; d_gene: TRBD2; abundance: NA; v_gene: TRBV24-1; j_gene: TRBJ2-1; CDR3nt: TGTGCCACCAGTGCGGGCGGGGGCTACAATGAGCAGTTCTTC; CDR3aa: CATSAGGGYNEQFF
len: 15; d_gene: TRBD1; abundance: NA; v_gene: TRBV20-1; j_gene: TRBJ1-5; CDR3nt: TGCAGTGCTAGAGCCGGGACAGGGCTGAATCAGCCCCAGCATTTT; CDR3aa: CSARAGTGLNQPQHF
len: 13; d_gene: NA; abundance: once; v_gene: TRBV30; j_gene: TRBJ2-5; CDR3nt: TGTGCCTGGGGTCCACGGTTTGAAGAGACCCAGTACTTC; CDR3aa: CAWGPRFEETQYF
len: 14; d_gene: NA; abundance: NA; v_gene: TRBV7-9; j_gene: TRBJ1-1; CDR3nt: TGTGCCAGCAGCATTGCGACAGCCAACACTGAAGCTTTCTTT; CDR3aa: CASSIATANTEAFF
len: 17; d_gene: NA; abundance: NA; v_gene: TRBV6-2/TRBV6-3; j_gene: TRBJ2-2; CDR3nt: TGTGCCAGCAGTTACTCGACGATGGGGCTCGTCACCGGGGAGCTGTTTTTT; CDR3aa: CASSYSTMGLVTGELFF
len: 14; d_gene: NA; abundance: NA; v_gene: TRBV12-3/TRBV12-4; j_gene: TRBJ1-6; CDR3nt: TGTGCCAGCAGTTTAATGGGGTTTAATTCACCCCTCCACTTT; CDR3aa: CASSLMGFNSPLHF
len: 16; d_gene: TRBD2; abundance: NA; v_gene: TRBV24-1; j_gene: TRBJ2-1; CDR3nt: TGTGCCACCAGTGATCACGTAGCGGGGGAACTCAATGAGCAGTTCTTC; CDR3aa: CATSDHVAGELNEQFF
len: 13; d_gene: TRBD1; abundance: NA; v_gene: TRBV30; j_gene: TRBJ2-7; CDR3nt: TGTGCCTGGTGCCGGGACAGGGGTTACGAGCAGTACTTC; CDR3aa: CAWCRDRGYEQYF
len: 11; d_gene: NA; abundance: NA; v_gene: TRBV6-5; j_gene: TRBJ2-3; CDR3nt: TGTGCCAGCATCGACACAGATACGCAGTATTTT; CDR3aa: CASIDTDTQYF
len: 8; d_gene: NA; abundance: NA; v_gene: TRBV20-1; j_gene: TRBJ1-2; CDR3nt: TGCAGTCCAAACCCCAACACCTTC; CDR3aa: CSPNPNTF
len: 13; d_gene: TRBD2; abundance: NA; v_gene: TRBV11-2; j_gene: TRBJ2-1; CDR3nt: TGTGCCAGCAGCTTAGACCGCGGAGCGGGGGCGTTCTTC; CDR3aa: CASSLDRGAGAFF
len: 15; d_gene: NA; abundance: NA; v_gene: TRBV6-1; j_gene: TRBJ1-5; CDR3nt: TGTGCCAGCAGTGAAGGGGCCGCTAGAGGGGAACCCCAGCATTTT; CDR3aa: CASSEGAARGEPQHF
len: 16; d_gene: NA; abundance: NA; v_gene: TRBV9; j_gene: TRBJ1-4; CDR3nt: TGTGCCAGCAGCGTGGCTGCGGGGACCGCCGGGGGAAAACTGTTTTTT; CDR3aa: CASSVAAGTAGGKLFF
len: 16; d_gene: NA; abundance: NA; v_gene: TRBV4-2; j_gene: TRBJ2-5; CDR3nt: TGTGCCAGCAGCAAAGAAGTACAGAAGGCAGGGGAGACCCAGTACTTC; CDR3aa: CASSKEVQKAGETQYF
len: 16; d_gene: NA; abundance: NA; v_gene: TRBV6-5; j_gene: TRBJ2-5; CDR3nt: TGTGCCAGCAGTTACTCTAGGTCGGCTAGGGGTGAGACCCAGTACTTC; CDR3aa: CASSYSRSARGETQYF
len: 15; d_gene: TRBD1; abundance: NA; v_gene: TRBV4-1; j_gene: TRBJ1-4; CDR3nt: TGCGCCAGCAGCCTCCAGGGGGCAACTAATGAAAAACTGTTTTTT; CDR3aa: CASSLQGATNEKLFF
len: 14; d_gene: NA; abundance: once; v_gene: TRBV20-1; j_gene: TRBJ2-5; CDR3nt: TGCAGTGCTAATCCGTCACCGTATCAAGAGACCCAGTACTTC; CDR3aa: CSANPSPYQETQYF
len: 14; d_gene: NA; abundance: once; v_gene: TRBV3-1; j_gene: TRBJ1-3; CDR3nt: TGTGCCAGCAGCCAAGTAGAGATCAGAAACACCATATATTTT; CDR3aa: CASSQVEIRNTIYF